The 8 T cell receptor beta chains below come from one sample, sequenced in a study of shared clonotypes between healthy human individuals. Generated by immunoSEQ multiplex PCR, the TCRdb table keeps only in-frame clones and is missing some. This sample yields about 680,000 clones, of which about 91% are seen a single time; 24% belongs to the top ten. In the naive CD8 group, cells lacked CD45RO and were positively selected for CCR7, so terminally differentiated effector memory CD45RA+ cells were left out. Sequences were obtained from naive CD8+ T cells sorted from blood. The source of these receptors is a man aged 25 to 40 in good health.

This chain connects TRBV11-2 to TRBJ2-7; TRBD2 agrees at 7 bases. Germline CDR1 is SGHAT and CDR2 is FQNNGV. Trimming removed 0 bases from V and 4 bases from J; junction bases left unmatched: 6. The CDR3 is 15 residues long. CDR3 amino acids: CASSLDPGRIYEQYF. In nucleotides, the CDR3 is TGTGCCAGCAGCTTAGATCCCGGGAGGATATACGAGCAGTACTTC.

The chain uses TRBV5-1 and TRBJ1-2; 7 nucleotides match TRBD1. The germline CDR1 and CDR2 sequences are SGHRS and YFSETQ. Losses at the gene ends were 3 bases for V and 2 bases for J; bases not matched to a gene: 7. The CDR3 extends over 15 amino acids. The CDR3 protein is CASSSHQGGNYGYTF. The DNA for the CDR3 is TGCGCCAGCAGCTCACATCAGGGGGGGAACTATGGCTACACCTTC.

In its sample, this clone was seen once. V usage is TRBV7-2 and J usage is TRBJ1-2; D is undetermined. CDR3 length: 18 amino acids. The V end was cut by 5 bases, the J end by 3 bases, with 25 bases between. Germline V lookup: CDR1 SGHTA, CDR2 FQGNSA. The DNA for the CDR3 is TGTGCCAGCAGCCCCAACTGGGCTCACGGCGTGGGTGACTATGGCTACACCTTC. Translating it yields CASSPNWAHGVGDYGYTF.

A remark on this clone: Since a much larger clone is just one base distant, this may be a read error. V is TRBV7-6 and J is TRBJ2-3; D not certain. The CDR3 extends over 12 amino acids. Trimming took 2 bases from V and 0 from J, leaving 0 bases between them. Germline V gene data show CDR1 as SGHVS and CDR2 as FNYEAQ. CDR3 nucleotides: TGTGCCAGCAGCTTAAGCACAGATACGCAGTATTTT. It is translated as CASSLSTDTQYF. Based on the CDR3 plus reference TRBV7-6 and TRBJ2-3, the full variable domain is GAGVSQSPRYKVTKRGQDVALRCDPISGHVSLYWYRQALGQGPEFLTYFNYEAQQDKSGLPNDRFSAERPEGSISTLTIQRTEQRDSAMYRCASSLSTDTQYFGPGTRLTVL.

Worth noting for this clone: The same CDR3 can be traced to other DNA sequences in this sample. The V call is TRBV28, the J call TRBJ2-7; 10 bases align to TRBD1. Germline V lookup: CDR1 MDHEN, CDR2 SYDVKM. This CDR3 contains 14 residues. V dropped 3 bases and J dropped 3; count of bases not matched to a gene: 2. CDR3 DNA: TGTGCCAGCAGTTTTGGGACAGGGGACTACGAGCAGTACTTC. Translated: CASSFGTGDYEQYF. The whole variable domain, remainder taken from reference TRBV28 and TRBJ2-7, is DVKVTQSSRYLVKRTGEKVFLECVQDMDHENMFWYRQDPGLGLRLIYFSYDVKMKEKGDIPEGYSVSREKKERFSLILESASTNQTSMYLCASSFGTGDYEQYFGPGTRLTVT.

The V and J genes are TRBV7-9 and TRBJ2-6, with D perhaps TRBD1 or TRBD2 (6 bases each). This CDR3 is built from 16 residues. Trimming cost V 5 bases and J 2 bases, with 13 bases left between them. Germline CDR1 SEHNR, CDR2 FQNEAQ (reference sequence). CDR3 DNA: TGTGCCAGCAGCCTACCGGGGGCGCCTGGGGCCAACGTCCTGACTTTC. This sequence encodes CASSLPGAPGANVLTF.

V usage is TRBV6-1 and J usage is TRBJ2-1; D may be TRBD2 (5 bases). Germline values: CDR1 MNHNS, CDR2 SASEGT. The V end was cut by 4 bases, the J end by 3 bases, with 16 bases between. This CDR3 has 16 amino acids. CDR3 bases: TGTGCCAGCAGTGTGGAGTGGACTTACCACTACAATGAGCAGTTCTTC. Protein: CASSVEWTYHYNEQFF.

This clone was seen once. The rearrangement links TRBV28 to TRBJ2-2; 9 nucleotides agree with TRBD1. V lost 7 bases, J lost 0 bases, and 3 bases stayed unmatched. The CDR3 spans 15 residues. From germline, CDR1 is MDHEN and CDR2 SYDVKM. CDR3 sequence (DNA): TGTGCCAGCATCGGGACAGGGACGAACACCGGGGAGCTGTTTTTT. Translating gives CASIGTGTNTGELFF.